Given below is one TCR beta chain in context. Deletions cut 0 bases from V and 4 bases from J, with 15 bases between. This CDR3 has 16 residues. Germline loops: CDR1 LNHNV, CDR2 YYDKDF (reference sequence). This sample was taken from a study of blood T cell repertoires in COVID-19. Study at large: Collection of acute and convalescent COVID-19 samples took place in the United States, Italy and Spain. Sources were T cells, B-cell-depleted T cells, or PBMCs; the material itself was cDNA or gDNA.

TCRdb keeps only in-frame clones here, not all; method: immunoSEQ multiplex PCR. The sample records about 68,000 clones, roughly 85% being singletons. Source material: peripheral blood. The receptor comes from a man aged 50-59 years with acute or convalescent COVID-19. This chain links TRBV15 with TRBJ1-1, with D possibly being TRBD1 (6 bases). CDR3 loop: CATSRDHQLGGTEAFF. CDR3 coding DNA: TGTGCCACCAGCAGAGATCACCAGCTAGGGGGCACTGAAGCTTTCTTT.